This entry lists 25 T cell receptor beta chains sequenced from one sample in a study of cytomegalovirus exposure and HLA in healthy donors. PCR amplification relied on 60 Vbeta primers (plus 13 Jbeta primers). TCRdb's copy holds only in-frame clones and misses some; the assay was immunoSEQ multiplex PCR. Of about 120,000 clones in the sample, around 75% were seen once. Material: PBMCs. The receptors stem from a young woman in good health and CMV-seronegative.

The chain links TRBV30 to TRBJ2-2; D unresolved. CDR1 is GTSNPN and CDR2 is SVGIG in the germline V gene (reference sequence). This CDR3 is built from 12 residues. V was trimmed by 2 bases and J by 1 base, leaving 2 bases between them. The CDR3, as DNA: TGTGCCTGGAGTCTGAACACCGGGGAGCTGTTTTTT. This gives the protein CAWSLNTGELFF. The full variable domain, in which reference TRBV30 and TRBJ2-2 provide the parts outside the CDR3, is SQTIHQWPATLVQPVGSPLSLECTVEGTSNPNLYWYRQAAGRGLQLLFYSVGIGQISSEVPQNLSASRPQDRQFILSSKKLLLSDSGFYLCAWSLNTGELFFGEGSRLTVL.

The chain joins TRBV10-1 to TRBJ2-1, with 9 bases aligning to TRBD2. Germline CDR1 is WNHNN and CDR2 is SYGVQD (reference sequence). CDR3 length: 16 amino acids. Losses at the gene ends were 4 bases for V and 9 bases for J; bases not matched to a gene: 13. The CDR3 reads CASSGRNLAGSIEQFF. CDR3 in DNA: TGCGCCAGCAGTGGCCGAAATCTAGCGGGGTCGATTGAGCAGTTCTTC.

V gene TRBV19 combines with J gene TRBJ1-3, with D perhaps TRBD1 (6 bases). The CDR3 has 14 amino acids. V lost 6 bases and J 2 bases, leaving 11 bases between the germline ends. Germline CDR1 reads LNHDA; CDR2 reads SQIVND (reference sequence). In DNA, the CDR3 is TGTGCCAGTAGGCGAGACAGGCCTGGAAACACCATATATTTT. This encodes CASRRDRPGNTIYF.

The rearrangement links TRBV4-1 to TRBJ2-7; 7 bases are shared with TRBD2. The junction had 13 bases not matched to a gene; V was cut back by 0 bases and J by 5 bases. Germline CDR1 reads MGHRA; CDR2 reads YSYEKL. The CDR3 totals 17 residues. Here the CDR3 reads CASSQDREGRPSDEQYF. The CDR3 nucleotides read TGCGCCAGCAGCCAAGATAGGGAGGGGCGGCCAAGTGACGAGCAGTACTTC.

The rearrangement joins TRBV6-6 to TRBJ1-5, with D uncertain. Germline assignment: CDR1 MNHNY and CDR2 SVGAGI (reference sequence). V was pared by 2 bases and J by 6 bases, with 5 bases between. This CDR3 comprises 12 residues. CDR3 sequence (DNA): TGTGCCAGCAGTTACGAGATTCAGCCCCAGCATTTT. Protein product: CASSYEIQPQHF.

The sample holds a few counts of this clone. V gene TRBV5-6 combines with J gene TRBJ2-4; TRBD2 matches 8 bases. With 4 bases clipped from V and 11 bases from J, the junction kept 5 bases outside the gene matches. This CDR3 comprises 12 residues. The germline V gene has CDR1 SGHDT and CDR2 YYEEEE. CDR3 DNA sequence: TGTGCCAGCAGCCCGGGGGGGCTAGTTCAGTACTTC. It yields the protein CASSPGGLVQYF. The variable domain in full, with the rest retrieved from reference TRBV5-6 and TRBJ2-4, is DAGVTQSPTHLIKTRGQQVTLRCSPKSGHDTVSWYQQALGQGPQFIFQYYEEEERQRGNFPDRFSGHQFPNYSSELNVNALLLGDSALYLCASSPGGLVQYFGAGTRLSVL.

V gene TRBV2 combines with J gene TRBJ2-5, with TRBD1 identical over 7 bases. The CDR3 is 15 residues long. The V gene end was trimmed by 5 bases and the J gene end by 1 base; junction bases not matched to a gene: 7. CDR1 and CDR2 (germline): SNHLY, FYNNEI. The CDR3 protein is CASSRDSGPQETQYF. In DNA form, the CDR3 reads TGTGCCAGCAGTAGGGACAGCGGACCCCAAGAGACCCAGTACTTC. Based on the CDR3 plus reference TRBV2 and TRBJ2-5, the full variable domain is EPEVTQTPSHQVTQMGQEVILRCVPISNHLYFYWYRQILGQKVEFLVSFYNNEISEKSEIFDDQFSVERPDGSNFTLKIRSTKLEDSAMYFCASSRDSGPQETQYFGPGTRLLVL.

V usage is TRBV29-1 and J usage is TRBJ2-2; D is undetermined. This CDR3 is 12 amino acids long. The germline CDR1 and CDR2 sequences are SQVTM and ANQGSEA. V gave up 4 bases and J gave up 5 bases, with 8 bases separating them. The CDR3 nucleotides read TGCAGCGTTGTCGGTTGGACCGGGGAGCTGTTTTTT. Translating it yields CSVVGWTGELFF.

This chain's CDR3 is CASSIGLGAEAFF. The CDR3 nucleotides are TGTGCCAGTAGTATAGGACTCGGGGCTGAAGCTTTCTTT. The chain recombines TRBV19 with TRBJ1-1; D is unresolved. CDR1 and CDR2 (germline): LNHDA, SQIVND (reference sequence). V was cut by 1 base and J by 6 bases, with 9 bases left in between. CDR3 size: 13 residues.

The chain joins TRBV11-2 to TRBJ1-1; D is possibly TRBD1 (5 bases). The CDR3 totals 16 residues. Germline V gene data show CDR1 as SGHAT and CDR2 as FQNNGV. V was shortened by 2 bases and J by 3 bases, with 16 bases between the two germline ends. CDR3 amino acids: CASSLSRGQGYTEAFF. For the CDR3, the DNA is TGTGCCAGCAGCTTAAGTAGAGGCCAGGGATACACTGAAGCTTTCTTT.

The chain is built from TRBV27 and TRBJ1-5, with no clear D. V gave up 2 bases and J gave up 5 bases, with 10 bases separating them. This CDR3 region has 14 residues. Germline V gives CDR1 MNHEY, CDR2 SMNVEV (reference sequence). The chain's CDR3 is CASSLAANYQPQHF. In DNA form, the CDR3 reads TGTGCCAGCAGTTTAGCAGCGAACTATCAGCCCCAGCATTTT.

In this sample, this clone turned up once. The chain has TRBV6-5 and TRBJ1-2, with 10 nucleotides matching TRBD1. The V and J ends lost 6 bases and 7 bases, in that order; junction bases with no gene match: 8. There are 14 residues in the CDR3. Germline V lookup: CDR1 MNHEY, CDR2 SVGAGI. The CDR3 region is CASRPGQGRGGYTF. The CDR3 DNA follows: TGTGCCAGCAGGCCGGGACAGGGGAGGGGTGGCTACACCTTC.

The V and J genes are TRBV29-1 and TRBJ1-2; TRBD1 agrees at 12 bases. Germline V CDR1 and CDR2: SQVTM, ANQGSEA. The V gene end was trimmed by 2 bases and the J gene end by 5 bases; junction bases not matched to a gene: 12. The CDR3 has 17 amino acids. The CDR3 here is CSVEPGTGGAGGYGYTF. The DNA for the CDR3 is TGCAGCGTTGAACCCGGGACAGGGGGCGCCGGAGGGTATGGCTACACCTTC.

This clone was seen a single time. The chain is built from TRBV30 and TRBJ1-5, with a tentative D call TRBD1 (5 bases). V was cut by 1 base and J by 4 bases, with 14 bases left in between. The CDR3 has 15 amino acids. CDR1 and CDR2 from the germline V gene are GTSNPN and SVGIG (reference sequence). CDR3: CAWSGAPGVNQPQHF. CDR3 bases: TGTGCCTGGAGTGGGGCACCGGGGGTTAATCAGCCCCAGCATTTT.

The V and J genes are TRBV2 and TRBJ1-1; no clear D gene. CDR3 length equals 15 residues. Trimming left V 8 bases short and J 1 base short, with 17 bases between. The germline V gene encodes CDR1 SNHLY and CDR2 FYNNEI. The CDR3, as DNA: TGTGCCAGCGATTTAGAACCGTACGGGAACACTGAAGCTTTCTTT. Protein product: CASDLEPYGNTEAFF. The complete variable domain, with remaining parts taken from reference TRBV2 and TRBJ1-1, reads EPEVTQTPSHQVTQMGQEVILRCVPISNHLYFYWYRQILGQKVEFLVSFYNNEISEKSEIFDDQFSVERPDGSNFTLKIRSTKLEDSAMYFCASDLEPYGNTEAFFGQGTRLTVV.

CDR3 sequence: CASSVEGQGGIEAFF. Written as DNA, the CDR3 is TGTGCCAGCAGCGTAGAGGGACAGGGGGGGATTGAAGCTTTCTTT. The chain combines TRBV9 with TRBJ1-1; TRBD1 matches 11 bases. CDR3 length: 15 residues. The germline gives CDR1 SGDLS, CDR2 YYNGEE. V lost 0 bases to trimming and J lost 7 bases; unmatched junction nucleotides: 5.

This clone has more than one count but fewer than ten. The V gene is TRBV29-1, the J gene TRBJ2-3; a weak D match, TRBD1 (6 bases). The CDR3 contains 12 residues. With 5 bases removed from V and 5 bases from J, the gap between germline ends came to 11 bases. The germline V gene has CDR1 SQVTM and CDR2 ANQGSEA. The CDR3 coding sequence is TGCAGCGTTTCATCACAGGGAGATACGCAGTATTTT. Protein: CSVSSQGDTQYF.

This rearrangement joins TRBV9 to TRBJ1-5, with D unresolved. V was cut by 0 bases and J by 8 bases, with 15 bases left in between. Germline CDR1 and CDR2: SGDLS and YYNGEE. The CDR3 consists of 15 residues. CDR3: CASSVAGGPQEPQHF. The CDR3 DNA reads TGTGCCAGCAGCGTAGCCGGCGGCCCACAAGAGCCCCAGCATTTT.

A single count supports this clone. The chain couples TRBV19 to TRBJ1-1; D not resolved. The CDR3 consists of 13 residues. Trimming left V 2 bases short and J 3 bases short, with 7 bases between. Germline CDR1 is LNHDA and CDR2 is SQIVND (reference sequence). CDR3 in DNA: TGTGCCAGTAGTATACTGGCGGACACTGAAGCTTTCTTT. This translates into CASSILADTEAFF.

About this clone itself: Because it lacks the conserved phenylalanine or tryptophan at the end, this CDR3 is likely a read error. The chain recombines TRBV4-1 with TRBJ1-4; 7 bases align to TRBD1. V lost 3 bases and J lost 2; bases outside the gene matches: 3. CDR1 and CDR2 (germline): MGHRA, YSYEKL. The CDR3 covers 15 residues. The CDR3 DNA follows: TGCGCCAGCAGCCATCGAGGGGGCACTAATGAAAAACTGTTTGTT. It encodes CASSHRGGTNEKLFV.

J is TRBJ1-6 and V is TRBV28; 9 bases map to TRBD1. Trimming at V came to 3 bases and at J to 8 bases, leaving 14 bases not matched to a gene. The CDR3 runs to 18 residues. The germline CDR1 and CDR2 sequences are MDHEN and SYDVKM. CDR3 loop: CASSLPNSGTGIDSPLHF. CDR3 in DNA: TGTGCCAGCAGTTTGCCCAACTCCGGGACAGGGATTGATTCACCCCTCCACTTT.

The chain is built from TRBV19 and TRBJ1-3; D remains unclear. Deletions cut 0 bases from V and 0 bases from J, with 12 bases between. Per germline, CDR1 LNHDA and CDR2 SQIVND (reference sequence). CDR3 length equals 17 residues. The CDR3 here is CASSIDSGGTSGNTIYF. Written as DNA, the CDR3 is TGTGCCAGTAGTATAGATAGTGGCGGTACCTCTGGAAACACCATATATTTT.

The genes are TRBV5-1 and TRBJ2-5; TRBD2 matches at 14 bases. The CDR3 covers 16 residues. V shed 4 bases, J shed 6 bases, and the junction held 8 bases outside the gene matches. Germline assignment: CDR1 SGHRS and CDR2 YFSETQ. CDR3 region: CASSPGLAGERKTQYF. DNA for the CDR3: TGCGCCAGCAGCCCGGGACTAGCGGGGGAGAGGAAGACCCAGTACTTC.

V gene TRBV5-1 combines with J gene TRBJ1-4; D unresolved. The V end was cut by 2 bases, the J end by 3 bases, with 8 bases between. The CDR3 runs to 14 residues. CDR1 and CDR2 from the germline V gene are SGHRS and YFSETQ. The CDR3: CASSFGSSNEKLFF. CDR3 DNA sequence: TGCGCCAGCAGCTTCGGGTCTTCTAATGAAAAACTGTTTTTT.

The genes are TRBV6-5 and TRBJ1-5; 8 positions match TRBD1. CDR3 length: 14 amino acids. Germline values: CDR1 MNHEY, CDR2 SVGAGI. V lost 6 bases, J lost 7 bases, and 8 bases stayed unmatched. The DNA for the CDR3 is TGTGCCAGCAGCCCGCGGACAGGGCTCCAGCCCCAGCATTTT. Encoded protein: CASSPRTGLQPQHF.